A single T cell receptor (beta chain) is shown here with its context. What antigen it recognizes has not been identified. Nothing much larger sits one base from this clone, and base qualities are not available. Healthy HIV-negative adults with no recently reported acute infections or vaccinations were included as donors. Every donor was a Caucasian adult residing in Nashville, Tennessee, USA. CD4+ T cells were enriched by magnetic negative selection; naive cells were then positively selected on CD45RA, and the negative fraction formed the memory subset. Blood was obtained by leukapheresis, after which PBMCs were separated by Ficoll-Histopaque density gradient centrifugation and cryopreserved in liquid nitrogen vapor phase. Analytical flow cytometry was used to check the purity and quantity of every magnetically sorted T cell population. Genomic DNA was isolated from every sorted fraction and measured by UV absorbance on a Nanodrop 2000c.

TCR CDR3 regions were amplified from genomic DNA by multiplex PCR using the deep immunoSEQ assay. For each cell subset, the extracted genomic DNA was distributed evenly across all wells of several immunoSEQ 96-well plates, and each plate served as one replicate. For sorted subsets, roughly 200 ng of genomic DNA, equivalent to around 30,000 T cell genomes, went into each replicate PCR. Purified libraries were quantified with a Qubit 3.0 fluorometer, sized on a Bioanalyzer 2100, and re-quantified with the KAPA Library Quantification kit. A separate single-read 150-cycle Illumina NextSeq 550 flow cell was used to sequence each immunoSEQ 96-well plate. The paper's data handling went like this. The immunoSEQ output contained only junctional sequences without quality scores, so filtering could not match that applied to full-length reads. Sequences were annotated with PyIR, a Python wrapper for IgBLAST v1.9, using IMGT germline references to assign V/J genes and CDR3. Reads were removed for weak V/J assignments (E-value above 1e-6), missing CDR3, stop codons, out-of-frame junctions, or ambiguous translated residues. V3J clonotypes were defined as sequences sharing the same inferred V gene, J gene, and CDR3 amino acid sequence. To compute the percentage overlap between repertoires, the number of shared unique clonotypes was divided by the size of the smaller repertoire. RTK rarefaction, the Chao1 estimator, and Recon v2.1 estimates of unobserved clonotypes were used to assess repertoire richness. Generation probabilities were computed with OLGA for all TCRbeta clonotypes obtained by the gDNA method from a handful of donors. TCRdb obtained this table from immuneACCESS and retained in-frame rearrangements with V and J assigned. These tables miss some clones; where compared with another copy, unresolved V genes account for less than half of the shortfall, and the remainder is unexplained. That table furnishes V, J and clone size, whereas the DNA furnished D and trimming. The sample yields 200,000 to 250,000 clones; just over 65% were counted once. The ten largest clones capture over 8.5% of the sample.

The data stem from a study of shared clonotypes between healthy human individuals (dated by TCRdb to the early 2020s). In terms of the full investigation: The cohort included three men and a couple of women between 18 and 49 years of age. For each donor, CD4 naive and CD4 memory were each run on three plates, CD8 naive on two plates, and CD8 memory on one plate. The study deeply sequenced blood TCR repertoires of about five healthy adults to estimate repertoire size and the extent of clonotype sharing between individuals. Different laboratories and diverse techniques were used to prepare libraries and sequence TCR repertoires, to increase sequencing depth and limit assay-specific biases. Between about 0.85 and 10 billion PBMCs per donor were obtained by leukapheresis. Overall results and qualifications from the work: Rarefaction of sorted-subset datasets indicated incomplete sequencing despite the large sequencing depth. The genetic and exposure-history diversity represented was limited by the small number of donors. Across a handful of donors, around 5.4% of naive CD4, around 3.3% of naive CD8, around 2.5% of memory CD4, and 0.3% to 0.45% of memory CD8 clonotypes were shared. Based on pairwise subsampling, the degree of clonotype sharing among donors was expected to be affected by sequencing depth. Compared with non-shared clonotypes, clonotypes shared by all four sorted-subset donors had higher generation probabilities. Estimated clonotype richness was generally larger for naive than for memory subsets. Sampling was restricted to blood, and TCR repertoires in tissues likely differ from the TCR repertoires found in blood.

V loses 6 bases, J loses 0 bases, and the germline ends lie 12 bases apart. The germline V gene (reference sequence) supplies CDR1 LNHDA and CDR2 SQIVND. The CDR3 runs 15 amino acids, cysteine and phenylalanine included. Only the CDR3 DNA stays, 45 bases, in frame from base 1. The sequence links TRBV19 to TRBJ1-5; the D segment cannot be called with confidence. The receptor was derived from a man aged 30 to 45 in good health. Material: memory CD4+ T cells sorted from blood. This specimen's cell subset or site label, per the study, means: CD45RA-negative fraction. The encoded CDR3 is CASRLETYSNQPQHF. In nucleotide form, the sequence is TGTGCCAGTAGATTGGAGACCTATAGCAATCAGCCCCAGCATTTT.